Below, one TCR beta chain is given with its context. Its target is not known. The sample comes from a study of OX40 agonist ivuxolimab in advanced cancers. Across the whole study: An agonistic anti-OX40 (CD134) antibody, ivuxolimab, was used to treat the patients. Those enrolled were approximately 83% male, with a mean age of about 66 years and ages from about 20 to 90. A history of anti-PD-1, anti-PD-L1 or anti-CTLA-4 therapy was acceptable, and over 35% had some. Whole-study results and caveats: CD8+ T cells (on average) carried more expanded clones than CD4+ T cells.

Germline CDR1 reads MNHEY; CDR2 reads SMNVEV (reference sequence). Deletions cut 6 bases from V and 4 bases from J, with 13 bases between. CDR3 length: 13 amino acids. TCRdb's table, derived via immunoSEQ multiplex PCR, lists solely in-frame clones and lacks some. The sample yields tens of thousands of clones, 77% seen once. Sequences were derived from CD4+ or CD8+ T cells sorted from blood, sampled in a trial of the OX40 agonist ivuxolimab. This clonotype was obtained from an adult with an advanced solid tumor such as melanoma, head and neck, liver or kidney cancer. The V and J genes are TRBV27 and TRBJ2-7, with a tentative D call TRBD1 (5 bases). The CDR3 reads CASRSLGDYEQYF. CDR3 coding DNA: TGTGCCAGCAGAAGCCTAGGGGATTACGAGCAGTACTTC.